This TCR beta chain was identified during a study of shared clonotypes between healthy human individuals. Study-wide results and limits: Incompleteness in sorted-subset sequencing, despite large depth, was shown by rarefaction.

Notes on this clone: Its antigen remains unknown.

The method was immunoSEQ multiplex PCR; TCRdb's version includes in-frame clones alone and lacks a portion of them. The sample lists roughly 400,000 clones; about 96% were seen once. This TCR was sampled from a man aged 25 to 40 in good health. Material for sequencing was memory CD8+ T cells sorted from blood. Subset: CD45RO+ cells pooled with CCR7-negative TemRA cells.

DNA for the CDR3: TGTGCCAGCAGTACCCTGCACGAGCAGTACTTC. Translation: CASSTLHEQYF. The rearrangement joins TRBV6-5 to TRBJ2-7; no firm D call. V dropped 5 bases and J dropped 5 bases, with 7 bases sitting between them. Germline V lookup: CDR1 MNHEY, CDR2 SVGAGI. The CDR3 runs to 11 residues.